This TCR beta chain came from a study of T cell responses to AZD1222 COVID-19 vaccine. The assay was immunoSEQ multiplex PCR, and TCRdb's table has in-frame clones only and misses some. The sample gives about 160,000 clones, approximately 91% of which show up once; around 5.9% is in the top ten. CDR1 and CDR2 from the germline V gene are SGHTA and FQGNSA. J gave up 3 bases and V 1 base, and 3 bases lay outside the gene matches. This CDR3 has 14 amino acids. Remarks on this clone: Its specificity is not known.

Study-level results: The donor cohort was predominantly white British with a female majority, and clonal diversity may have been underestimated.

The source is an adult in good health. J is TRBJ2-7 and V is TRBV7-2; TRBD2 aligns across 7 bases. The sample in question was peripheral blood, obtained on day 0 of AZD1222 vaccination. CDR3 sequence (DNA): TGTGCCAGCAGCTTAGGTCCTAGCGGCTACGAGCAGTACTTC. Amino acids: CASSLGPSGYEQYF.